This TCR beta chain was recovered during a study of cytomegalovirus exposure and HLA in healthy donors. General observations from the study: In an earlier analysis, most TCR beta V segments were productive about 87% or about 30% of the time. V- and J-gene trimming of TCR beta was linked (in a later analysis) to a missense DCLRE1C variant. In a later analysis, compared with equally common non-associated chains, HLA-associated beta chains were more expanded. It was reportedly the case that the classifier diagnosed cytomegalovirus status with high specificity and sensitivity.

Primers for the PCR totalled 60 Vbeta and 13 Jbeta. Profiling relied on immunoSEQ multiplex PCR, and the TCRdb table lists in-frame clones only, not all of them. In the table there are around 92,000 clones, around three quarters of which are singletons. Germline CDR1 SEHNR, CDR2 FQNEAQ (reference sequence). The V gene end was trimmed by 5 bases and the J gene end by 6 bases; junction bases not matched to a gene: 18. This CDR3 has 17 amino acids. About this clone: Antigen: not known.

Sequencing was done on a sample of PBMCs. This rearrangement joins TRBV7-9 to TRBJ2-7, with 8 bases lining up with TRBD2. The clonotype comes from a human donor in good health. The CDR3 bases are TGTGCCAGCAGCGAATTAGTGCGCGTGACTAGCGCTCCCGAGCAGTACTTC. This gives the protein CASSELVRVTSAPEQYF.